The 9 T cell receptor beta chains given below trace back to one sample, sequenced in a study of CD4+ T cells in melanoma. TCRdb keeps only in-frame clones here, not all; method: immunoSEQ multiplex PCR. The repertoire has about 10,000 clones, approximately 60% of them found once; the top ten carry around an eighth. The sequenced sample consisted of cells from a culture (not recorded whether cultured in vitro). All receptors come from a human donor with melanoma.

V usage is TRBV7-3 and J usage is TRBJ2-5, with TRBD2 matching over 12 bases. There are 17 residues in the CDR3. V shed 5 bases and J 5 bases; nucleotides not matched to a gene: 12. From germline, CDR1 is SGHTA and CDR2 FQGTGA. CDR3 sequence reads: CASSPSRLAGERETQYF. The DNA of the CDR3 is TGTGCCAGCAGCCCGTCCAGACTAGCGGGGGAGCGGGAGACCCAGTACTTC.

The V gene is TRBV18, the J gene TRBJ2-5, with D perhaps matching TRBD2 (6 bases). V lost 6 bases and J lost 5, with 16 bases in between. This CDR3 spans 14 amino acids. The germline CDR1 and CDR2 sequences are KGHSH and LQKENI. DNA of the CDR3: TGTGCCAGCTCCCTAAACCGAGGGAGGGAGACCCAGTACTTC. Translating it yields CASSLNRGRETQYF.

The chain couples TRBV19 to TRBJ1-4; D possibly corresponds to TRBD1 (6 bases). The V gene's germline CDR1 is LNHDA and CDR2 SQIVND (reference sequence). CDR3 length equals 14 residues. Trimming pared 3 bases from V and 8 bases from J, leaving 13 bases between. The CDR3 loop reads CASSIWGRGEKLFF. Here the CDR3 DNA reads TGTGCCAGTAGTATCTGGGGGCGCGGGGAAAAACTGTTTTTT.

J is TRBJ1-1 and V is TRBV29-1; possible D gene TRBD1, 5 bases. Germline V gene sequence: CDR1 SQVTM, CDR2 ANQGSEA. Trimming removed 5 bases at V and 1 base at J, with 5 bases between. The CDR3 contains 11 residues. CDR3 loop: CSVRGNTEAFF. CDR3 nucleotide sequence: TGCAGCGTTAGGGGGAACACTGAAGCTTTCTTT.

V usage is TRBV5-6 and J usage is TRBJ2-2; 8 positions agree with TRBD1. The trim removed 1 base at V and 6 bases at J, leaving 5 bases unmatched. Germline-derived CDR1 and CDR2 are SGHDT and YYEEEE. CDR3 length: 15 residues. For the CDR3, the DNA is TGTGCCAGCAGCTTGAGGACAGGGATCGCCGGGGAGCTGTTTTTT. It yields the protein CASSLRTGIAGELFF.

This rearrangement joins TRBV5-1 to TRBJ1-4; the D is unclear. Trimming took 4 bases from V and 0 from J, leaving 19 bases between them. Per germline, CDR1 SGHRS and CDR2 YFSETQ. There are 18 residues in the CDR3. This chain's CDR3 is CASSTTPRVRATNEKLFF. In nucleotides, the CDR3 is TGCGCCAGCAGCACAACACCGAGGGTTCGGGCAACTAATGAAAAACTGTTTTTT.

The chain links TRBV11-2 to TRBJ2-1, with TRBD1 matching 7 bases. This CDR3 comprises 19 residues. Trimming at V came to 4 bases and at J to 4 bases, leaving 19 bases not matched to a gene. From germline, CDR1 is SGHAT and CDR2 FQNNGV. CDR3 region: CASSSGKVGQPQKYNEQFF. In DNA form, the CDR3 reads TGTGCCAGCAGCTCGGGCAAGGTGGGACAGCCCCAAAAGTACAATGAGCAGTTCTTC.

The J gene is TRBJ2-7, the V gene TRBV4-2; no clear D. The germline V gene has CDR1 LGHNA and CDR2 YNFKEQ. This CDR3 is built from 15 residues. V was pared by 0 bases and J by 3 bases, with 12 bases between. Here the CDR3 reads CASSQDPGSYYEQYF. In DNA, the CDR3 is TGTGCCAGCAGCCAAGACCCCGGGTCCTACTACGAGCAGTACTTC.

This chain uses TRBV11-2 with TRBJ1-4, with a possible D match to TRBD1 (5 bases). There are 17 residues in the CDR3. CDR1 SGHAT and CDR2 FQNNGV come from the germline V gene. Trimming pared 0 bases from V and 0 bases from J, leaving 11 bases between. DNA of the CDR3: TGTGCCAGCAGCTTAGAAGGGACCCCTACAACTAATGAAAAACTGTTTTTT. It encodes CASSLEGTPTTNEKLFF. Variable domain in full (rest from reference TRBV11-2 and TRBJ1-4): EAGVAQSPRYKIIEKRQSVAFWCNPISGHATLYWYQQILGQGPKLLIQFQNNGVVDDSQLPKDRFSAERLKGVDSTLKIQPAKLEDSAVYLCASSLEGTPTTNEKLFFGSGTQLSVL.